Detailed here is one T cell receptor beta chain. This CDR3 is 13 amino acids long. The ends were cut back, 7 bases at V and 6 bases at J, with 14 bases in the middle. This entry comes from a study of blood T cell repertoires in COVID-19. At the level of the study: The origin of the acute and convalescent COVID-19 samples was the United States, Italy and Spain. Sample material is recorded as cDNA or gDNA derived from T cells, B-cell-depleted T cells, or PBMCs.

Authors' methods: The authors estimated nucleated cell counts from reference gene primer amplification. Here immunoSEQ multiplex PCR was the method, and the copy in TCRdb shows in-frame clones only, minus some. V and J calls and clone size are copied from that table; D and trimming were computed from the DNA. This table holds approximately 160,000 clones, roughly 84% found once. The sequenced sample was peripheral blood. This TCR was sampled from a man aged 50-59 years with active or convalescent COVID-19. J is TRBJ2-3 and V is TRBV12-3 or TRBV12-4, with D perhaps TRBD1 (6 bases). Written as DNA, the CDR3 is TGTGCCAGCAATCAGGGGTTTACGGATACGCAGTATTTT. Translating it yields CASNQGFTDTQYF.